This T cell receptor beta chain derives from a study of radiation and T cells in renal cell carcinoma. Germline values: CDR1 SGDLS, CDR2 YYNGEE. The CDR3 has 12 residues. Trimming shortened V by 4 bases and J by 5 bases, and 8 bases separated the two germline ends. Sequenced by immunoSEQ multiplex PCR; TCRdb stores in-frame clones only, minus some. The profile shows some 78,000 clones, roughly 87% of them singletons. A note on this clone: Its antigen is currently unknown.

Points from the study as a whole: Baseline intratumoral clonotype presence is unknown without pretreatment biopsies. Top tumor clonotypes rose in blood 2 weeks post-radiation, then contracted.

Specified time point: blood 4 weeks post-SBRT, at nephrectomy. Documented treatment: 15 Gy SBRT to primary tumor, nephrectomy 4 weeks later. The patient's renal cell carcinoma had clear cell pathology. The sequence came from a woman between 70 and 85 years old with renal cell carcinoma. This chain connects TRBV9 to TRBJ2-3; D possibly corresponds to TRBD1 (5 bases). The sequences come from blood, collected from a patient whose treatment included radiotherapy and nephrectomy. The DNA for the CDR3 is TGTGCCAGCAGCCTAGGGGTAGATACGCAGTATTTT. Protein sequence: CASSLGVDTQYF.